This T cell receptor (beta chain) is from a study of long-term antiretroviral therapy in people with HIV. Germline values: CDR1 MNHEY, CDR2 SVGAGI. The CDR3 has 15 amino acids. Unmatched junction bases numbered 9, after V lost 2 bases and J lost 7 bases. This clone was recorded a few times. At the survey level, the v3.0 immunoSEQ assay was run. Data came from immunoSEQ multiplex PCR; TCRdb stores just in-frame clones and leaves some out. The sample gives roughly 9,000 clones, roughly 80% of which show up once; approximately 14% is in the top ten. The rearrangement links TRBV6-5 to TRBJ1-2; 8 bases fit TRBD1. This TCR derives from a man younger than 45 with HIV. The sample consisted of unsorted PBMCs, taken 0.4 years before starting antiretroviral therapy. The CDR3 DNA follows: TGTGCCAGCAGTTACGGCCGACAGGGGAAGGCTGGCTACACCTTC. It encodes CASSYGRQGKAGYTF.